The T cell receptor beta chain described here comes from a study of shared clonotypes between healthy human individuals. Study-wide results and caveats: Unshared clonotypes carried lower generation probabilities than those common to all four donors.

Some clones are missing from TCRdb's copy, which holds only in-frame ones; the method was immunoSEQ multiplex PCR. The table shows 600,000 to 750,000 clones, with roughly 91% occurring only once. Donors comprised healthy HIV-negative adults lacking recent acute infections or vaccinations. CCR7-negative CD45RA+ TemRA cells were combined with CD45RO+ cells to form CD8 memory. As to this clone: Antigen unknown.

CDR1 is SGDLS, CDR2 YYNGEE, per germline. V lost 2 bases and J lost 4, with 14 bases in between. This CDR3 spans 15 amino acids. The sequence was obtained from a man aged 18-30 years in good health. Some clones in this sample may be carry-over from other donors' samples. Sequenced input: memory CD8+ T cells from PBMCs. Documented subset: CD45RO+ cells pooled with CCR7-negative TemRA cells. The chain recombines TRBV9 with TRBJ2-3, with D possibly TRBD2 on 5 matching bases. The CDR3 DNA sequence: TGTGCCAGCAGCGTTGGAGTAGCGCAGGCAGATACGCAGTATTTT. Its translation is CASSVGVAQADTQYF. Full variable domain (missing parts from reference TRBV9 and TRBJ2-3): DSGVTQTPKHLITATGQRVTLRCSPRSGDLSVYWYQQSLDQGLQFLIQYYNGEERAKGNILERFSAQQFPDLHSELNLSSLELGDSALYFCASSVGVAQADTQYFGPGTRLTVL.